This T cell receptor beta chain was observed in a study of CD8+ T cells in alopecia areata. In the study overall: The study gave treated patients oral tofacitinib at 5 to 10 mg twice daily. Affected scalp percentage gauged treated patients' severity.

Treatment here: oral pan-JAK inhibitor, 5-10 mg twice daily. RNA, once extracted, was reverse transcribed into cDNA for use as the sequencing template. Clones were read by immunoSEQ multiplex PCR, and TCRdb kept only the in-frame ones, dropping some. The sample shows approximately 210,000 clones, about 60% of them seen only once. Germline V gene lookup returns CDR1 SGHRS and CDR2 YFSETQ. The CDR3 consists of 15 residues. V lost 6 bases and J lost 0, with 13 bases in between. This clonotype was sampled from a human donor with alopecia areata. The sequencing here drew on CD4+ T cells sorted from blood, taken at week 4, from a patient treated with tofacitinib. The chain is built from TRBV5-1 and TRBJ2-1; D remains ambiguous. For the CDR3, the DNA is TGCGCCAGCATCCTGGACCAAAGCTCCTACAATGAGCAGTTCTTC. This sequence encodes CASILDQSSYNEQFF.